The 27 T cell receptor beta chains below were found in one sample sequenced in a study of identical twins' blood T cells. TCRdb re-called the 5' RACE reads with MiXCR, one entry per CDR3 protein. The table lists fewer than 450,000 distinct CDR3 sequences, under 30% of them singletons, with roughly 6.1% in the top ten. Sequencing was done on a sample of PBMCs. These receptors were collected from a woman between 18 and 49 years old in good health.

This clonotype was detected only a few times. The chain uses TRBV28 and TRBJ2-1; D is unclear. The CDR3 spans 16 residues. CDR1 is MDHEN and CDR2 is SYDVKM in the germline V gene. The V and J ends lost 6 bases and 0 bases respectively, with 15 bases between them. The CDR3 sequence is CASRRHSRSSYNEQFF. Here the CDR3 DNA reads TGTGCCAGCAGGCGGCATAGCCGTAGCTCCTACAATGAGCAGTTCTTC. The full variable domain, its missing parts supplied by reference TRBV28 and TRBJ2-1, is DVKVTQSSRYLVKRTGEKVFLECVQDMDHENMFWYRQDPGLGLRLIYFSYDVKMKEKGDIPEGYSVSREKKERFSLILESASTNQTSMYLCASRRHSRSSYNEQFFGPGTRLTVL.

This sequence joins TRBV12-5 and TRBJ2-1; TRBD2 matches at 10 bases. V shed 8 bases and J 7 bases; nucleotides not matched to a gene: 2. The germline gives CDR1 LGHNT, CDR2 FRNRAP. The CDR3 runs 12 residues. CDR3 DNA: TGTGCTAGTAGCGGGAGGGCAAATGAGCAGTTCTTC. This gives the protein CASSGRANEQFF.

This clonotype was counted a few times. The gene calls are TRBV20-1 and TRBJ2-1; 12 bases fit TRBD2. The V gene end was trimmed by 4 bases and the J gene end by 8 bases; junction bases not matched to a gene: 6. Germline V gives CDR1 DFQATT, CDR2 SNEGSKA (reference sequence). The CDR3 sequence is 14 residues long. The CDR3 protein is CSANLAGGSDEQFF. The CDR3 DNA reads TGCAGTGCTAACCTAGCGGGAGGGTCTGATGAGCAGTTCTTC.

This clonotype was observed a handful of times. The chain carries TRBV21-1 and TRBJ2-3; the table names TRBD1, a call not compared with the DNA. TRBV21-1 has pseudogene status. The CDR3 extends over 17 amino acids. CDR3 in DNA: TGTGCCAGCAGCCCGCCCTTAGATTCTTATGCTACAGATACGCAGTATTTT. Translated, it gives CASSPPLDSYATDTQYF.

Comment on this clonotype: Sequence at one end of the junction differs from germline and may be a read error. The chain has TRBV9 and TRBJ2-1; the D is unclear. The CDR3 is 12 amino acids. Per the germline V gene, CDR1 is SGDLS and CDR2 is YYNGEE. The CDR3 sequence is CASSVGYNEHFF. The CDR3 coding sequence is TGTGCCAGCAGCGTAGGATACAATGAGCATTTCTTC. Filled out from reference TRBV9 and TRBJ2-1, the complete variable domain reads DSGVTQTPKHLITATGQRVTLRCSPRSGDLSVYWYQQSLDQGLQFLIQYYNGEERAKGNILERFSAQQFPDLHSELNLSSLELGDSALYFCASSVGYNEHFFGPGTRLTVL.

The chain has TRBV4-3 and TRBJ1-1, with D uncertain. Germline CDR1 and CDR2: LGHNA and YSLEER. Trimming cost V 6 bases and J 0 bases, with 11 bases left between them. This CDR3 comprises 14 residues. CDR3 sequence (DNA): TGCGCCAGCAGAGAAGGACGGATGAACACTGAAGCTTTCTTT. Its translation is CASREGRMNTEAFF.

This clonotype was picked up a small number of times. V usage is TRBV20-1 and J usage is TRBJ1-5, with 8 bases lining up with TRBD1. Germline V CDR1 and CDR2: DFQATT, SNEGSKA (reference sequence). The CDR3 consists of 15 residues. Trimming took 5 bases from V and 2 from J; bases not matched to a gene: 8. CDR3 sequence reads: CSAEDRGGGNQPQHF. CDR3 nucleotide sequence: TGCAGTGCTGAAGACAGGGGAGGAGGCAATCAGCCCCAGCATTTT.

The chain has TRBV20-1 and TRBJ1-5, with a weak D call TRBD1 (5 bases). Germline V gene data show CDR1 as DFQATT and CDR2 as SNEGSKA (reference sequence). Trimming stripped 3 bases from V and 5 bases from J, with 11 bases between. This CDR3 is 13 amino acids long. The CDR3 protein is CSARDRGDQPQHF. The CDR3 DNA reads as TGCAGTGCTAGGGACCGAGGGGATCAGCCCCAGCATTTT.

This clonotype was seen a handful of times. V is TRBV5-1 and J is TRBJ2-2; 9 nucleotides match TRBD1. V was pared by 4 bases and J by 7 bases, with 8 bases of the junction left unmatched. The germline V gene has CDR1 SGHRS and CDR2 YFSETQ. There are 15 residues in the CDR3. The CDR3 bases are TGCGCCAGCAGCCCCGGACAGGGGTACAACGGGGAGCTGTTTTTT. It translates to CASSPGQGYNGELFF.

Turning to this clonotype: At one of its ends the junction is not consistent with the germline gene, which may arise from a read error. This sequence joins TRBV5-1 and TRBJ2-7, with unresolved D. This CDR3 is built from 14 residues. Germline V lookup: CDR1 SGHRS, CDR2 YFSETQ. This CDR3 is CSSSSPGRSYEQYF. In nucleotides, the CDR3 is TGCTCCAGCAGCTCGCCCGGCCGTTCCTACGAGCAGTACTTC.

Notes on this clonotype: At one boundary the junction diverges from the germline segment, which might be a read error. This chain uses TRBV18 with TRBJ2-2; D possibly corresponds to TRBD1 (6 bases). CDR1 and CDR2 from the germline V gene are KGHSH and LQKENI. This CDR3 spans 17 amino acids. CDR3 nucleotide sequence: TGTGCCGGCTCACCGTCTCACAGGGAAAAGAACACCGGGGAGCTGTTTTTT. As protein: CAGSPSHREKNTGELFF. Full variable domain (remainder filled in from reference TRBV18 and TRBJ2-2): NAGVMQNPRHLVRRRGQEARLRCSPMKGHSHVYWYRQLPEEGLKFMVYLQKENIIDESGMPKERFSAEFPKEGPSILRIQQVVRGDSAAYFCAGSPSHREKNTGELFFGEGSRLTVL.

The CDR3 loop is CATLKTGGRTEAFF. CDR3 bases: TGTGCCACCTTAAAAACAGGGGGCCGGACTGAAGCTTTCTTT. The genes are TRBV10-3 and TRBJ1-1; 9 nucleotides line up with TRBD1. The junction had 11 bases not matched to a gene; V was cut back by 10 bases and J by 5 bases. The CDR3 runs 14 residues. Germline V gives CDR1 ENHRY, CDR2 SYGVKD.

The chain uses TRBV20-1 and TRBJ2-1, with 15 bases identical to TRBD2. CDR3 size: 15 residues. The germline gives CDR1 DFQATT, CDR2 SNEGSKA (reference sequence). V gave up 4 bases and J gave up 5 bases; unmatched junction bases: 3. The CDR3 nucleotides read TGCAGTGCTACCGGGACTAGCGGGGGGAACAATGAGCAGTTCTTC. It encodes CSATGTSGGNNEQFF.

The chain joins TRBV6-4 to TRBJ2-2, with TRBD1 matching over 7 bases. The CDR3 sequence is 15 residues long. J was trimmed by 3 bases and V by 3 bases; bases with no gene match: 4. The V gene's germline CDR1 is MRHNA and CDR2 SNTAGT. CDR3 region: CASSDTGTDTGELFF. DNA of the CDR3: TGTGCCAGCAGTGATACCGGGACAGACACCGGGGAGCTGTTTTTT.

In this sample, this clonotype turned up many times. The rearrangement links TRBV12-3 or TRBV12-4 to TRBJ2-5; maybe TRBD2 (5 bases). The CDR3 consists of 13 residues. Between the trimmed V and J ends, which lost 6 bases and 2 bases, there was a span of 10 bases. The CDR3 DNA reads as TGTGCCAGCAGCTATCCGGGACAAGAGACCCAGTACTTC. Protein product: CASSYPGQETQYF.

This clonotype was detected only a few times. The chain links TRBV7-9 to TRBJ1-1, with D possibly TRBD1 on 5 matching bases. This CDR3 region has 13 residues. Germline V lookup: CDR1 SEHNR, CDR2 FQNEAQ (reference sequence). Trimming removed 5 bases from V and 3 bases from J, with 10 bases in between. The CDR3 bases are TGTGCCAGCAGCGTGGTCAGGGACACTGAAGCTTTCTTT. Amino acid sequence: CASSVVRDTEAFF.

This rearrangement joins TRBV3-1 to TRBJ1-1, with a possible D match to TRBD1 (6 bases). The V end lost 3 bases, the J end lost 0 bases, and 20 bases lay between the germline ends. CDR3 length: 18 residues. Germline V gives CDR1 LGHDT, CDR2 YNNKEL (reference sequence). This CDR3 reads CASSHPGGGGVMNTEAFF. The CDR3 nucleotides read TGTGCCAGCAGCCACCCCGGCGGGGGGGGCGTCATGAACACTGAAGCTTTCTTT.

This clonotype occurred many times. The chain couples TRBV20-1 to TRBJ1-1; D gene unclear. Trimming removed 0 bases from V and 2 bases from J, with 16 bases in between. Germline-derived CDR1 and CDR2 are DFQATT and SNEGSKA (reference sequence). The CDR3 has 16 amino acids. The CDR3 here is CSARDKEADRNTEAFF. The CDR3 DNA reads as TGCAGTGCTAGAGATAAGGAAGCAGACCGCAACACTGAAGCTTTCTTT.

This clonotype appeared many times. CDR3 coding DNA: TGTGCCAGCAGTTTACAGGGCACAGATACGCAGTATTTT. It is translated as CASSLQGTDTQYF. V is TRBV12-3 or TRBV12-4 and J is TRBJ2-3; D call uncertain. V was trimmed by 2 bases and J by 1 base, leaving 4 bases between them. The CDR3 is made up of 13 amino acids.

The chain couples TRBV7-2 to TRBJ1-1, with no clear D. Germline assignment: CDR1 SGHTA and CDR2 FQGNSA. With 5 bases removed from V and 0 bases from J, the gap between germline ends came to 10 bases. The CDR3 covers 14 residues. For the CDR3, the DNA is TGTGCCAGCAGCCCCCGACCCATGAACACTGAAGCTTTCTTT. The encoded protein is CASSPRPMNTEAFF.

The CDR3 DNA reads TGTGCCAGTAACCCATACGCGGGAATTGAAACCGGGGAGCTGTTTTTT. As protein: CASNPYAGIETGELFF. This chain connects TRBV19 to TRBJ2-2; tentatively, D is TRBD2 (6 bases). Between the trimmed V and J ends, which lost 7 bases and 5 bases, there was a span of 20 bases. Germline CDR1 is LNHDA and CDR2 is SQIVND (reference sequence). This CDR3 is 16 amino acids long.

The genes are TRBV14 and TRBJ1-3, with D unresolved. The CDR3 has 15 residues. The germline V and J ends were trimmed by 1 base and 0 bases, with 7 bases remaining between them. CDR1 SGHDN and CDR2 FVKESK come from the germline V gene. In nucleotides, the CDR3 is TGTGCCAGCAGCCAAGTAAAGTTCTCTGGAAACACCATATATTTT. It codes for CASSQVKFSGNTIYF.

In this sample, this clonotype turned up a few times. The chain joins TRBV20-1 to TRBJ1-1; 9 bases are a match to TRBD1. With V trimmed by 0 bases and J by 2 bases, 7 bases remained unmatched. Per germline, CDR1 DFQATT and CDR2 SNEGSKA (reference sequence). The CDR3 contains 16 residues. CDR3 nucleotides: TGCAGTGCTAGAGATTTTCGGACAGGGGCAAACACTGAAGCTTTCTTT. Its translation is CSARDFRTGANTEAFF.

Comments on this clonotype: Mismatch with germline at one junction end may stem from a read error. The V gene is TRBV5-1, the J gene TRBJ2-4, with D possibly TRBD1 on 5 matching bases. This CDR3 comprises 14 residues. Per the germline V gene, CDR1 is SGHRS and CDR2 is YFSETQ. The CDR3 DNA follows: TGCGCCAGTGCCAGGGATTTGGCCAAAAACATGCAGTACTTC. This translates into CASARDLAKNMQYF.

This clonotype has ten or more counts. The V call is TRBV9, the J call TRBJ2-3; D call uncertain. V lost 3 bases and J lost 2, with 13 bases in between. Per the germline V gene, CDR1 is SGDLS and CDR2 is YYNGEE. The CDR3 length is 15 residues. The CDR3 is CASSDAMGPTDTQYF. The CDR3 coding sequence is TGTGCCAGCAGCGACGCCATGGGTCCCACAGATACGCAGTATTTT.

This clonotype has more than one count but fewer than ten. The rearrangement joins TRBV9 to TRBJ2-1, with D uncertain. CDR1 and CDR2 (germline): SGDLS, YYNGEE. This CDR3 contains 12 residues. Trimming took 0 bases from V and 6 from J, leaving 4 bases between them. The CDR3 DNA reads as TGTGCCAGCAGCGTAGTGGCCAATGAGCAGTTCTTC. Its protein is CASSVVANEQFF.

In its sample, this clonotype was seen a few times. CDR3 region: CSAPSGHYNEQFF. The CDR3 DNA reads as TGCAGTGCCCCTAGCGGGCATTACAATGAGCAGTTCTTC. The chain couples TRBV20-1 to TRBJ2-1; TRBD2 matches at 8 bases. This CDR3 is built from 13 residues. CDR1 and CDR2 (germline): DFQATT, SNEGSKA (reference sequence). The V and J ends lost 6 bases and 4 bases, in that order; junction bases with no gene match: 5.